This T cell receptor beta chain was recovered during a study of cytomegalovirus exposure and HLA in healthy donors. With 60 Vbeta and 13 Jbeta primers, the PCR was carried out. This table comes from immunoSEQ multiplex PCR, and its TCRdb copy is limited to in-frame clones, with some not included. This table holds some 170,000 clones, roughly 80% found once. The CDR3 runs 16 residues. CDR1 and CDR2 (germline): ENHRY, SYGVKD. Trimming stripped 0 bases from V and 0 bases from J, with 11 bases between. Specimen: PBMCs. This receptor was obtained from a girl between 10 and 17 years old in good health and CMV-seropositive. This chain connects TRBV10-3 to TRBJ1-1; D gene ambiguous. Written as DNA, the CDR3 is TGTGCCATCAGTGAGTCGAAGCAGGCCATGAACACTGAAGCTTTCTTT. Translated: CAISESKQAMNTEAFF.